A single sample is the source of the 3 T cell receptor beta chains below, sequenced in a study of radiotherapy plus CTLA-4 blockade in lung cancer. Here immunoSEQ multiplex PCR was the method, and the copy in TCRdb shows in-frame clones only, minus some. This sample has 75,000 to 80,000 clones, with roughly 86% found just once. Sequenced here: peripheral blood, sampled from a patient treated with radiotherapy plus ipilimumab. The receptors here all came from a human donor with non-small cell lung cancer who had stable disease on radiotherapy plus ipilimumab.

The genes are TRBV2 and TRBJ2-7; 7 nucleotides agree with TRBD2. CDR1 and CDR2 from the germline V gene are SNHLY and FYNNEI. V lost 2 bases and J lost 6; bases outside the gene matches: 10. This CDR3 has 15 amino acids. In nucleotides, the CDR3 is TGTGCCAGCAGTGAAACCGCGGGAGCTCTTGGCGAGCAGTACTTC. This encodes CASSETAGALGEQYF.

This chain uses TRBV4-2 with TRBJ2-3; the match to TRBD1 covers 9 bases. Germline V gene data show CDR1 as LGHNA and CDR2 as YNFKEQ. The CDR3 covers 17 residues. Losses at the gene ends were 3 bases for V and 2 bases for J; bases not matched to a gene: 9. CDR3 coding DNA: TGTGCCAGCAGCCACCGGAGGGACAGGGAATACACAGATACGCAGTATTTT. Its translation is CASSHRRDREYTDTQYF.

Only a few counts were recorded for this clone. The chain joins TRBV4-1 to TRBJ2-7; the D is unclear. The CDR3 is made up of 14 amino acids. V was cut by 1 base and J by 0 bases, with 7 bases left in between. The germline gives CDR1 MGHRA, CDR2 YSYEKL. CDR3 nucleotide sequence: TGCGCCAGCAGCCAAGCAGACACCTCCTACGAGCAGTACTTC. It translates to CASSQADTSYEQYF.